The 11 T cell receptor beta chains given below trace back to one sample, sequenced in a study of cytomegalovirus exposure and HLA in healthy donors. PCR primers comprised 60 Vbeta and 13 Jbeta primers. Using immunoSEQ multiplex PCR, the repertoire was profiled, and TCRdb retains in-frame clones only, with some absent. Of approximately 110,000 clones listed, around 73% are singletons. The sequencing sample was made of PBMCs. The receptors come from a man in his 60s in good health and CMV-seropositive.

The gene calls are TRBV10-3 and TRBJ1-6; a weak D match, TRBD1 (6 bases). The CDR3 extends over 13 amino acids. CDR1 and CDR2 (germline): ENHRY, SYGVKD. V shed 6 bases and J shed 7 bases, with 10 bases lying between them. The CDR3 sequence is CAIRRQDNSPLHF. The CDR3 nucleotides are TGTGCCATCAGACGACAGGACAATTCACCCCTCCACTTT.

The chain uses TRBV6-1 and TRBJ2-3; 7 nucleotides align to TRBD2. The CDR3 is 15 residues long. Germline V lookup: CDR1 MNHNS, CDR2 SASEGT. The V segment lost 1 base and the J segment 6 bases; nucleotides outside the gene matches: 7. CDR3 bases: TGTGCCAGCAGTGAAGAGCGGGGCCGGCATGATACGCAGTATTTT. Translating gives CASSEERGRHDTQYF.

The J gene is TRBJ1-5, the V gene TRBV30, with 8 bases fitting TRBD1. V lost 3 bases and J lost 3; bases outside the gene matches: 7. The CDR3 has 15 amino acids. Germline V gene sequence: CDR1 GTSNPN, CDR2 SVGIG (reference sequence). CDR3 sequence reads: CAWSADRAFNQPQHF. The CDR3, as DNA: TGTGCCTGGAGCGCGGACAGGGCATTCAATCAGCCCCAGCATTTT.

V is TRBV27 and J is TRBJ1-1; D perhaps matches TRBD1 (6 bases). CDR1 MNHEY and CDR2 SMNVEV come from the germline V gene (reference sequence). The ends were cut back, 6 bases at V and 3 bases at J, with 11 bases in the middle. The CDR3 runs to 13 residues. As DNA, the CDR3 is TGTGCCAGCAGACCGACAGGATACACTGAAGCTTTCTTT. Protein product: CASRPTGYTEAFF.

This chain uses TRBV29-1 with TRBJ2-5; tentative D call: TRBD1 (5 bases). This CDR3 contains 13 residues. With 3 bases removed from V and 5 bases from J, the gap between germline ends came to 13 bases. Per the germline V gene, CDR1 is SQVTM and CDR2 is ANQGSEA. The CDR3 sequence: CSVDFQGGETQYF. Here the CDR3 DNA reads TGCAGCGTTGATTTTCAGGGTGGGGAGACCCAGTACTTC. The full variable domain, its missing parts supplied by reference TRBV29-1 and TRBJ2-5, is SAVISQKPSRDICQRGTSLTIQCQVDSQVTMMFWYRQQPGQSLTLIATANQGSEATYESGFVIDKFPISRPNLTFSTLTVSNMSPEDSSIYLCSVDFQGGETQYFGPGTRLLVL.

This chain connects TRBV7-6 to TRBJ2-2; D gene unclear. Germline loops: CDR1 SGHVS, CDR2 FNYEAQ. Trimming removed 1 base at V and 4 bases at J, with 4 bases between. The CDR3 spans 13 residues. CDR3 loop: CASSLVLTGELFF. CDR3 DNA sequence: TGTGCCAGCAGCTTAGTTCTCACCGGGGAGCTGTTTTTT.

The gene calls are TRBV27 and TRBJ1-6; D is perhaps TRBD1 (6 bases). Germline CDR1 is MNHEY and CDR2 is SMNVEV (reference sequence). The CDR3 loop spans 13 amino acids. The V end was cut by 11 bases, the J end by 8 bases, with 16 bases between. The CDR3 loop reads CAPWTAYDSPLHF. The CDR3 DNA follows: TGTGCCCCCTGGACAGCGTATGATTCACCCCTCCACTTT.

The chain recombines TRBV27 with TRBJ2-5; D possibly corresponds to TRBD1 (5 bases). Trimming pared 2 bases from V and 7 bases from J, leaving 11 bases between. This CDR3 is built from 13 residues. Germline V CDR1 and CDR2: MNHEY, SMNVEV (reference sequence). Here the CDR3 reads CASSLLARGTQYF. CDR3 in DNA: TGTGCCAGCAGTTTACTGGCAAGGGGGACCCAGTACTTC.

The genes are TRBV21-1 and TRBJ1-5. TRBV21-1 is recorded as a pseudogene. The CDR3 totals 15 residues. The chain's CDR3 is CASSKVLGCNQPQHF. The CDR3 bases are TGTGCCAGCAGCAAGGTTCTCGGTTGCAATCAGCCCCAGCATTTT.

The CDR3: CASGQGLSSYNSPLHF. The CDR3 bases are TGTGCCAGCGGGCAGGGTCTTAGCTCCTATAATTCACCCCTCCACTTT. The V call is TRBV28, the J call TRBJ1-6; TRBD1 is a possible D gene (5 bases). The V gene's germline CDR1 is MDHEN and CDR2 SYDVKM. CDR3 length: 16 amino acids. V lost 8 bases, J lost 0 bases, and 14 bases lay in between.

This chain connects TRBV27 to TRBJ1-1; no clear D. Germline V gives CDR1 MNHEY, CDR2 SMNVEV (reference sequence). There are 10 residues in the CDR3. The CDR3 is CYWLVTEAFF. In DNA form, the CDR3 reads TGTTACTGGTTGGTCACTGAAGCTTTCTTT.